Shown below are 25 T cell receptor beta chains from a single sample sequenced in a study of cytomegalovirus exposure and HLA in healthy donors. 13 Jbeta primers and 60 Vbeta primers were used for the PCR. This table comes from immunoSEQ multiplex PCR, and its TCRdb copy is limited to in-frame clones, with some not included. The sample carries roughly 88,000 clones, roughly 70% recorded once. The sample consisted of PBMCs. These receptors came from a man aged 50 or older in good health and CMV-seronegative.

The V gene is TRBV10-3, the J gene TRBJ1-1; TRBD1 might be the D (5 bases). Germline values: CDR1 ENHRY, CDR2 SYGVKD. Trimming took off 0 bases at V and 0 bases at J, with 8 bases between the two ends. The CDR3 runs 15 residues. The CDR3 is CAISESARVNTEAFF. In DNA form, the CDR3 reads TGTGCCATCAGTGAGTCGGCCAGGGTGAACACTGAAGCTTTCTTT.

The chain carries TRBV19 and TRBJ1-6; 9 nucleotides align to TRBD1. Germline assignment: CDR1 LNHDA and CDR2 SQIVND (reference sequence). This CDR3 region has 16 residues. The V and J ends lost 4 bases and 6 bases, in that order; junction bases with no gene match: 7. CDR3 in amino acids: CASSNRDRGVNSPLHF. The CDR3 region has the DNA TGTGCCAGTAGTAACCGCGACAGGGGGGTTAATTCACCCCTCCACTTT.

The chain couples TRBV18 to TRBJ1-1; D unclear. The germline gives CDR1 KGHSH, CDR2 LQKENI. This CDR3 is built from 13 residues. The V and J ends lost 3 bases and 6 bases respectively, with 11 bases between them. This CDR3 is CASSPGLAAEAFF. In nucleotides, the CDR3 is TGTGCCAGCTCACCGGGTTTGGCGGCTGAAGCTTTCTTT.

This clone was picked up one time. The chain couples TRBV5-1 to TRBJ2-3; tentatively, D is TRBD2 (6 bases). This CDR3 comprises 15 residues. Germline V gene sequence: CDR1 SGHRS, CDR2 YFSETQ. Trimming took 0 bases from V and 2 from J, leaving 10 bases between them. The CDR3 region is CASSLARTITDTQYF. In DNA form, the CDR3 reads TGCGCCAGCAGCTTGGCCAGGACTATCACAGATACGCAGTATTTT.

The chain recombines TRBV11-2 with TRBJ2-3, with D perhaps TRBD2 (7 bases). This CDR3 spans 17 amino acids. Germline V gene sequence: CDR1 SGHAT, CDR2 FQNNGV. V gave up 1 base and J gave up 2 bases, with 16 bases separating them. The CDR3 here is CASSLGAGGGLTDTQYF. CDR3 nucleotide sequence: TGTGCCAGCAGCTTAGGGGCCGGCGGGGGCCTCACAGATACGCAGTATTTT.

This chain connects TRBV19 to TRBJ1-1, with TRBD1 matching over 8 bases. Germline V lookup: CDR1 LNHDA, CDR2 SQIVND (reference sequence). With 5 bases clipped from V and 5 bases from J, the junction kept 4 bases outside the gene matches. CDR3 length equals 13 residues. CDR3 DNA: TGTGCCAGTAGTGTGGACAGGGCAACTGAAGCTTTCTTT. Amino acid sequence: CASSVDRATEAFF.

The chain has TRBV29-1 and TRBJ1-5; TRBD1 might be the D (6 bases). This CDR3 comprises 13 residues. Germline values: CDR1 SQVTM, CDR2 ANQGSEA. V lost 7 bases, J lost 3 bases, and 13 bases lay in between. This chain's CDR3 is CSARRDTNQPQHF. In nucleotides, the CDR3 is TGCAGCGCTCGAAGGGACACCAATCAGCCCCAGCATTTT.

About this clone: Additional DNA sequences in this sample encode the identical CDR3. The V and J genes are TRBV5-1 and TRBJ2-5; D gene unclear. Germline-derived CDR1 and CDR2 are SGHRS and YFSETQ. This CDR3 region has 11 residues. The V end was cut by 3 bases, the J end by 2 bases, with 2 bases between. DNA for the CDR3: TGCGCCAGCAGCTCACAAGAGACCCAGTACTTC. Translated: CASSSQETQYF.

This chain links TRBV2 with TRBJ2-7, with D unresolved. V was pared by 3 bases and J by 6 bases, with 9 bases between. Germline V gene data show CDR1 as SNHLY and CDR2 as FYNNEI. This CDR3 region has 12 residues. The CDR3 nucleotides are TGTGCCAGCAGTGAGTATAGTTCCGAGCAGTACTTC. Residues: CASSEYSSEQYF.

This clone showed up just a few times. This rearrangement joins TRBV6-5 to TRBJ1-5; 8 bases align to TRBD1. Germline CDR1 reads MNHEY; CDR2 reads SVGAGI. Trimming took 10 bases from V and 0 from J; bases not matched to a gene: 8. The CDR3 spans 15 residues. The CDR3 sequence is CATRTGGYSNQPQHF. In nucleotides, the CDR3 is TGTGCCACGCGAACAGGGGGTTATAGCAATCAGCCCCAGCATTTT.

The gene calls are TRBV2 and TRBJ2-1; D call uncertain. There are 11 residues in the CDR3. Between the trimmed V and J ends, which lost 7 bases and 4 bases, there was a span of 5 bases. In germline, CDR1 is SNHLY, CDR2 FYNNEI. CDR3 nucleotides: TGTGCCAGCAACTTTTACAATGAGCAGTTCTTC. Translating gives CASNFYNEQFF.

V is TRBV5-6 and J is TRBJ1-1; 7 nucleotides agree with TRBD1. This CDR3 spans 17 amino acids. Germline CDR1 is SGHDT and CDR2 is YYEEEE. J was trimmed by 0 bases and V by 3 bases; bases with no gene match: 11. Written as DNA, the CDR3 is TGTGCCAGCAGCTCCCCTGTGACAGGGAGTATGAACACTGAAGCTTTCTTT. Translating gives CASSSPVTGSMNTEAFF.

About this clone itself: This CDR3 is also generated by other DNA sequences in the sample. This rearrangement joins TRBV18 to TRBJ2-3, with D perhaps TRBD1 (5 bases). CDR3 length: 15 amino acids. The ends were cut back, 1 base at V and 1 base at J, with 9 bases in the middle. CDR1 and CDR2 from the germline V gene are KGHSH and LQKENI. The chain's CDR3 is CASSPLQGRTDTQYF. The CDR3 DNA sequence: TGTGCCAGCTCACCACTTCAGGGTCGCACAGATACGCAGTATTTT.

This clone is a singleton in its sample. The V gene is TRBV7-9, the J gene TRBJ2-7; TRBD1 is a possible D gene (5 bases). Trimming cost V 5 bases and J 9 bases, with 14 bases left between them. CDR3 size: 12 residues. Germline lookup yields CDR1 SEHNR and CDR2 FQNEAQ (reference sequence). The CDR3 DNA sequence: TGTGCCAGCAGCCCGACGTTGGGGCGGCAGTACGTC. It codes for CASSPTLGRQYV.

A few counts support this clone. A read error may produce the germline difference seen at one junction end. This chain joins TRBV15 and TRBJ1-4; a weak D match, TRBD1 (5 bases). Germline V gene lookup returns CDR1 LNHNV and CDR2 YYDKDF (reference sequence). The CDR3 sequence is 13 residues long. The CDR3 reads CATSRSREEKLFF. The CDR3 coding sequence is TGTGCCACGAGCAGGTCCAGGGAAGAAAAACTGTTTTTT.

This clone has a handful of counts. The V and J genes are TRBV18 and TRBJ2-5; D is perhaps TRBD2 (6 bases). With 4 bases removed from V and 2 bases from J, the gap between germline ends came to 11 bases. Germline CDR1 KGHSH, CDR2 LQKENI. The CDR3 loop spans 14 amino acids. CDR3 sequence reads: CASSLIGGQETQYF. The CDR3 nucleotides are TGTGCCAGCTCACTTATCGGGGGACAAGAGACCCAGTACTTC. The variable domain in full, with the rest retrieved from reference TRBV18 and TRBJ2-5, is NAGVMQNPRHLVRRRGQEARLRCSPMKGHSHVYWYRQLPEEGLKFMVYLQKENIIDESGMPKERFSAEFPKEGPSILRIQQVVRGDSAAYFCASSLIGGQETQYFGPGTRLLVL.

The rearrangement links TRBV18 to TRBJ2-5; possibly TRBD2 for D (6 bases). V was cut by 0 bases and J by 6 bases, with 11 bases left in between. Germline lookup yields CDR1 KGHSH and CDR2 LQKENI. The CDR3 runs to 14 residues. The CDR3, as DNA: TGTGCCAGCTCACCACCGTTGGAGGGACAGACCCAGTACTTC. Its translation: CASSPPLEGQTQYF.

The chain recombines TRBV7-2 with TRBJ2-7, with D tentatively TRBD2 (6 bases). CDR3 length: 15 amino acids. V shed 5 bases and J shed 3 bases, with 17 bases lying between them. The germline V gene has CDR1 SGHTA and CDR2 FQGNSA. In nucleotides, the CDR3 is TGTGCCAGCAGCCCCCAGGAGGGAGTGGGCTACGAGCAGTACGTC. This translates into CASSPQEGVGYEQYV.

The V and J genes are TRBV7-8 and TRBJ2-7; 9 nucleotides align to TRBD1. Looked up from germline, CDR1 is SGHVS and CDR2 is FQNEAQ. The CDR3 extends over 15 amino acids. The ends lost 6 bases at V and 3 bases at J; junction bases unmatched: 9. The CDR3 here is CASSPRTGDIYEQYF. CDR3 sequence (DNA): TGTGCCAGCAGTCCGCGGACAGGGGACATCTACGAGCAGTACTTC.

This clone showed up just once. This chain links TRBV10-3 with TRBJ1-2; TRBD1 aligns across 10 bases. The CDR3 consists of 14 residues. Germline trimming cut 6 bases from V and 8 bases from J; bases unmatched to any gene: 9. The germline V gene has CDR1 ENHRY and CDR2 SYGVKD. The CDR3 bases are TGTGCCATCAGGACCATGACAGGGGGCTTAGGCTACACCTTC. This gives the protein CAIRTMTGGLGYTF.

V gene TRBV10-3 combines with J gene TRBJ1-1; TRBD1 aligns across 9 bases. Germline V CDR1 and CDR2: ENHRY, SYGVKD. Unmatched junction bases numbered 8, after V lost 4 bases and J lost 11 bases. The CDR3 covers 13 residues. The CDR3 bases are TGTGCCATCAGTGGGTCGGGACAGGGCCTCGCTTTCTTT. Translation: CAISGSGQGLAFF.

V gene TRBV7-2 combines with J gene TRBJ1-2, with a weak D call TRBD1 (5 bases). This CDR3 region has 16 residues. The germline V gene has CDR1 SGHTA and CDR2 FQGNSA. The ends were cut back, 1 base at V and 4 bases at J, with 16 bases in the middle. In nucleotides, the CDR3 is TGTGCCAGCAGCTTAGAGGGTTCCGGGGGGACCTATGGCTACACCTTC. This gives the protein CASSLEGSGGTYGYTF.

V is TRBV15 and J is TRBJ2-7; TRBD1 matches 8 bases. This CDR3 region has 13 residues. Germline lookup yields CDR1 LNHNV and CDR2 YYDKDF (reference sequence). V gave up 9 bases and J gave up 4 bases; unmatched junction bases: 8. The CDR3 coding sequence is TGTGCCACAGGACAGGGTATGGAATACGAGCAGTACTTC. Residues: CATGQGMEYEQYF.

This clone was seen more than once but under ten times. The gene calls are TRBV4-3 and TRBJ2-3; D perhaps matches TRBD2 (6 bases). The CDR3 spans 14 residues. Germline V CDR1 and CDR2: LGHNA, YSLEER. V was shortened by 4 bases and J by 2 bases, with 10 bases between the two germline ends. The CDR3 region is CASSPRDPTDTQYF. In nucleotides, the CDR3 is TGCGCCAGCAGCCCGCGGGACCCCACAGATACGCAGTATTTT.

The chain has TRBV19 and TRBJ1-1, with D unclear. The CDR3 covers 14 residues. Germline CDR1 reads LNHDA; CDR2 reads SQIVND (reference sequence). The V and J ends lost 3 bases and 2 bases respectively, with 10 bases between them. CDR3 sequence (DNA): TGTGCCAGTAGTATCTTGGCGGCCAACACTGAAGCTTTCTTT. Residues: CASSILAANTEAFF.